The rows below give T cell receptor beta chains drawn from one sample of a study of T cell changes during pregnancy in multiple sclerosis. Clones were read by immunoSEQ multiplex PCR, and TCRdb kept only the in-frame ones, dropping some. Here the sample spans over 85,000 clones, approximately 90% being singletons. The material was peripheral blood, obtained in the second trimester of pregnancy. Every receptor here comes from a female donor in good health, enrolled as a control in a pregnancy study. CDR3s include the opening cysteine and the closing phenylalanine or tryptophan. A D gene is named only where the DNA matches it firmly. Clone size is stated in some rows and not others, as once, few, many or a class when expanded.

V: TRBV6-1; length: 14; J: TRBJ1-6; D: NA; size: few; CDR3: CASSGATVGSPLHF; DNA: TGTGCCAGCAGTGGAGCTACAGTTGGGTCACCCCTCCACTTT
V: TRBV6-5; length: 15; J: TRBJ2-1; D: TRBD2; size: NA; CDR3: CASSSLAGQYNEQFF; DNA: TGTGCCAGCAGTTCCCTAGCGGGACAGTACAATGAGCAGTTCTTC
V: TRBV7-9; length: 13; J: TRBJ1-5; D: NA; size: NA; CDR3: CASSSAGNQPQHF; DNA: TGTGCCAGCAGCTCGGCGGGCAATCAGCCCCAGCATTTT
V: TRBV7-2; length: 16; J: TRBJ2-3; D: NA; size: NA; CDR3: CASTTRGGGAADTQYF; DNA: TGTGCCAGCACCACCCGTGGCGGGGGCGCCGCGGATACGCAGTATTTT
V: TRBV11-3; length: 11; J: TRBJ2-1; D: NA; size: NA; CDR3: CASSLKGQQFF; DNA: TGTGCCAGCAGCTTAAAGGGGCAGCAGTTCTTC
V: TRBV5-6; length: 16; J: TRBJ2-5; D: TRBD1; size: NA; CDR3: CASSLVPTGAIETQYF; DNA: TGTGCCAGCAGCTTGGTACCGACAGGGGCCATTGAGACCCAGTACTTC
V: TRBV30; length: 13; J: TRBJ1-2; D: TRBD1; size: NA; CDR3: CAWNRGTGDGYTF; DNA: TGTGCCTGGAACCGTGGGACAGGGGATGGCTACACCTTC
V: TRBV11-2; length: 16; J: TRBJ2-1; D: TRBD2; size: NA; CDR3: CASSARLAASYNEQFF; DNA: TGTGCCAGCAGCGCCAGACTAGCGGCCTCCTACAATGAGCAGTTCTTC
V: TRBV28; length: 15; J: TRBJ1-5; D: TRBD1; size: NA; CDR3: CASSGPGQINQPQHF; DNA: TGTGCCAGCAGTGGGCCGGGACAGATCAATCAGCCCCAGCATTTT
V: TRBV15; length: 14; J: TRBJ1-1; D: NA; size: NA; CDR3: CATSRDATATEAFF; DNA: TGTGCCACCAGCAGAGATGCAACAGCAACTGAAGCTTTCTTT
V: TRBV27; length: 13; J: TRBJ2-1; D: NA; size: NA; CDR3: CASSWRGDNEQFF; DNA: TGTGCCAGCAGTTGGCGGGGCGACAATGAGCAGTTCTTC
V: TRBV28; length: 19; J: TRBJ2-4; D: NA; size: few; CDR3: CASSFGGGPGLRAKNIQYF; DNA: TGTGCCAGCAGTTTTGGAGGTGGACCGGGCCTCCGGGCCAAAAACATTCAGTACTTC
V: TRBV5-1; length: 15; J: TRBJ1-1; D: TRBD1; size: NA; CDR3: CASSSWVTGATEAFF; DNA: TGCGCCAGCAGCTCCTGGGTCACAGGGGCGACTGAAGCTTTCTTT
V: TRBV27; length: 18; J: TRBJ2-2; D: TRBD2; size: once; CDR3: CASSLSYERGRNTGELFF; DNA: TGTGCCAGCAGTTTATCGTACGAGCGGGGGAGGAACACCGGGGAGCTGTTTTTT
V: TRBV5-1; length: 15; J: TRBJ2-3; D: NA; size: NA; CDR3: CASSLLGAREDTQYF; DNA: TGCGCCAGCAGCCTTTTGGGGGCCAGGGAAGATACGCAGTATTTT
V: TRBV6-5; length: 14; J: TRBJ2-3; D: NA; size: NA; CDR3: CASSYSLSQDTQYF; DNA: TGTGCCAGCAGTTACTCCCTCAGTCAAGATACGCAGTATTTT
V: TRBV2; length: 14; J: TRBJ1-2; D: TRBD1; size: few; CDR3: CASSEEGQGHGYTF; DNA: TGTGCCAGCAGTGAAGAAGGACAGGGGCATGGCTACACCTTC
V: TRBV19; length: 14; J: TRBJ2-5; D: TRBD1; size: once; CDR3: CASTSGTGGETQYF; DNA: TGTGCCAGTACCTCCGGGACAGGGGGGGAGACCCAGTACTTC
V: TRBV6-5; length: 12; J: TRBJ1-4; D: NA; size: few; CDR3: CASRRGVEKLFF; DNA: TGTGCCAGCCGCAGGGGTGTTGAAAAACTGTTTTTT
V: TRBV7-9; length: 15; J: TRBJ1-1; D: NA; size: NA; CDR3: CASSGSNWMDTEAFF; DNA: TGTGCCAGCAGCGGGAGCAATTGGATGGACACTGAAGCTTTCTTT
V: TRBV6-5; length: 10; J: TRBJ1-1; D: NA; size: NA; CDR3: CASRGRKAFF; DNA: TGTGCCAGCAGAGGGAGAAAAGCTTTCTTT
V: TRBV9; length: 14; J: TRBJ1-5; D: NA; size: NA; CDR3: CASDGGASNQPQHF; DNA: TGTGCCAGCGACGGAGGGGCTAGCAATCAGCCCCAGCATTTT
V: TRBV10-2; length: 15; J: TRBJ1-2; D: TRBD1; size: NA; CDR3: CASSEGLQGPYGYTF; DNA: TGCGCCAGCAGTGAGGGCTTACAGGGGCCCTATGGCTACACCTTC
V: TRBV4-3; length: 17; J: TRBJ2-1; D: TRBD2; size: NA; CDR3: CASSPTGGTTTGNEQFF; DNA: TGCGCCAGCAGCCCCACCGGAGGGACTACCACCGGAAATGAGCAGTTCTTC
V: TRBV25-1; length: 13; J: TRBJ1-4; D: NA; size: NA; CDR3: CASSEYRHEKLFF; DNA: TGTGCCAGCAGTGAATACAGGCATGAAAAACTGTTTTTT
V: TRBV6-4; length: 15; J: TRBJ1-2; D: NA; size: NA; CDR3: CASQRQDGGNYGYTF; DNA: TGTGCCAGCCAGAGACAGGATGGGGGTAACTATGGCTACACCTTC
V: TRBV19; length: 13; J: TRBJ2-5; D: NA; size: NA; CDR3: CASSNQKQETQYF; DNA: TGTGCCAGTAGTAATCAGAAACAAGAGACCCAGTACTTC
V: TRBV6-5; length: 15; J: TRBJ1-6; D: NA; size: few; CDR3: CASSYSGSYNSPLHF; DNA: TGTGCCAGCAGTTACTCGGGGAGTTATAATTCACCCCTCCACTTT